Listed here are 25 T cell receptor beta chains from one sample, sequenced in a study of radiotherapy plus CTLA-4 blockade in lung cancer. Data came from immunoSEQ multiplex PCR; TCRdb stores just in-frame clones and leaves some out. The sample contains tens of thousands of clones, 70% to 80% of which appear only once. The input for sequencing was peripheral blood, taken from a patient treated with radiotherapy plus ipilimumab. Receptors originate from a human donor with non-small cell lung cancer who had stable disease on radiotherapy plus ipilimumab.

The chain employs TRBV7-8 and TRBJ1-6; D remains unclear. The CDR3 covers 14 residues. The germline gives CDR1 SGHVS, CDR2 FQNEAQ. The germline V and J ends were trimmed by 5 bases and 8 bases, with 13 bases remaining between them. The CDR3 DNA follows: TGTGCCAGCAGCCAGAGGGAGGGTGATTCACCCCTCCACTTT. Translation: CASSQREGDSPLHF.

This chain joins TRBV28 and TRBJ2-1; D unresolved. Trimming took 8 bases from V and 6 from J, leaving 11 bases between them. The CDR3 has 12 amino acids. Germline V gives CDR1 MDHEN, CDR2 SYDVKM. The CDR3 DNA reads TGTGCCAGCGGTGGGCAGTTCAATGAGCAGTTCTTC. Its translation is CASGGQFNEQFF.

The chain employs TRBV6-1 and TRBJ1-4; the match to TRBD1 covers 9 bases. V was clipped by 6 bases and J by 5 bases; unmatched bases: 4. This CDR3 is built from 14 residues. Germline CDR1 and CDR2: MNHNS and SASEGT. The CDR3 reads CASRRQGGNEKLFF. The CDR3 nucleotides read TGTGCCAGCAGACGACAGGGGGGAAATGAAAAACTGTTTTTT.

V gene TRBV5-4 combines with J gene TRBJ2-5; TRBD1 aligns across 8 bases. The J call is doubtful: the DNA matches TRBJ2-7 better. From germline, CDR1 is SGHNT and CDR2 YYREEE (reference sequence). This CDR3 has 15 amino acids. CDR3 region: CASSLTGTGSYEQYF. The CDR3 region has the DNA TGTGCCAGCAGCTTGACCGGGACAGGCTCCTACGAGCAGTACTTC.

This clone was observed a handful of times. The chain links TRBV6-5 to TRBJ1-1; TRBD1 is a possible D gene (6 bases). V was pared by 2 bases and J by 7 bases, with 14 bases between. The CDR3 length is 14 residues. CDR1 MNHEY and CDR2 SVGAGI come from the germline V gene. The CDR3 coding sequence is TGTGCCAGCAGTTACGGGCGGGGGGCCGGTGAAGCTTTCTTT. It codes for CASSYGRGAGEAFF.

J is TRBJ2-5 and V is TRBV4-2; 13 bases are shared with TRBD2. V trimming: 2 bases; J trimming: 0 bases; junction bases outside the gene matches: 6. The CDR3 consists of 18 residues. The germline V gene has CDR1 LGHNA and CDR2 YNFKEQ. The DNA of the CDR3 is TGTGCCAGCAGCCAACTCGGACTAGCGGGGGCCAACCAAGAGACCCAGTACTTC. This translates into CASSQLGLAGANQETQYF.

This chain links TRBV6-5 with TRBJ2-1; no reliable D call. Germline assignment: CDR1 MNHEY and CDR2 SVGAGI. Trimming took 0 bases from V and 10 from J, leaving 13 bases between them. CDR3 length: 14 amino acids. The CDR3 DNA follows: TGTGCCAGCAGTTACTCCACCGATCCCAGGGAGCAGTTCTTC. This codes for CASSYSTDPREQFF.

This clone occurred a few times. This CDR3 is CASSLRRTGRRDVPYEAFF. The CDR3 DNA sequence: TGTGCCAGCAGTTTGAGGAGAACAGGCCGAAGAGATGTGCCATATGAAGCTTTCTTT. V is TRBV27 and J is TRBJ1-1; the D gene is possibly TRBD1 (5 bases). V dropped 3 bases and J dropped 7 bases, with 30 bases sitting between them. This CDR3 is 19 amino acids long. Germline values: CDR1 MNHEY, CDR2 SMNVEV (reference sequence).

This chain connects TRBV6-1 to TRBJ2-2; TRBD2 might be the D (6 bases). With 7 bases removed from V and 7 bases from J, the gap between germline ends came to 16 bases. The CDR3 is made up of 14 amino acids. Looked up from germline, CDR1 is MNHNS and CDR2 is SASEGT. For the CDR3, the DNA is TGTGCCAGCACGACCGGTCCCGGGAGCGGGGAGCTGTTTTTT. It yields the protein CASTTGPGSGELFF.

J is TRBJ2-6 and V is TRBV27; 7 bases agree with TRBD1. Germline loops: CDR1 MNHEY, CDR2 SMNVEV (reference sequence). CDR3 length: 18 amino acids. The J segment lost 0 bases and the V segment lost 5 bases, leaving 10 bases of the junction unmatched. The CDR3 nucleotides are TGTGCCAGCAGTCTGAGACAGGGAGTTGGCTCTGGGGCCAACGTCCTGACTTTC. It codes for CASSLRQGVGSGANVLTF.

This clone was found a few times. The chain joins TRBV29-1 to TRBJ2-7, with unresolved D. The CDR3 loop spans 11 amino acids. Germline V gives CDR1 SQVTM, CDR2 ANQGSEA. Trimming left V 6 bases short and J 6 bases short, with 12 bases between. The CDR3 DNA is TGCAGCGTCTCCCGATCGGGCGAGCAGTACTTC. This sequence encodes CSVSRSGEQYF.

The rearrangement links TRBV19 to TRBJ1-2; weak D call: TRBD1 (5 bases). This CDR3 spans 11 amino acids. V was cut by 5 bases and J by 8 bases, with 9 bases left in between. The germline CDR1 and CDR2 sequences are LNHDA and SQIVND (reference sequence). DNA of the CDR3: TGTGCCAGTAGTCAGGGAGGGGGCTACACCTTC. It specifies CASSQGGGYTF. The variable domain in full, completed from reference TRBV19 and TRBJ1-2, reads DGGITQSPKYLFRKEGQNVTLSCEQNLNHDAMYWYRQDPGQGLRLIYYSQIVNDFQKGDIAEGYSVSREKKESFPLTVTSAQKNPTAFYLCASSQGGGYTFGSGTRLTVV.

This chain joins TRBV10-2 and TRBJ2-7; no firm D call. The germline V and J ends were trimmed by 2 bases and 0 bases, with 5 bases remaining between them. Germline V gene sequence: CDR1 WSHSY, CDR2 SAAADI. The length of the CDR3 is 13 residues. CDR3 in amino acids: CASSEEVSYEQYF. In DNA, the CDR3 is TGCGCCAGCAGTGAGGAGGTCTCCTACGAGCAGTACTTC.

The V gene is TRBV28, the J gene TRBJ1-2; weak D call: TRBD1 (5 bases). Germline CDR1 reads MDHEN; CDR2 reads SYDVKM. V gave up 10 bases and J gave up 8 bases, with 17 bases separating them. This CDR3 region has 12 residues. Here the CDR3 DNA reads TGTGCCACAAGGTTGGGGGTTCGGGGCTACACCTTC. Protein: CATRLGVRGYTF.

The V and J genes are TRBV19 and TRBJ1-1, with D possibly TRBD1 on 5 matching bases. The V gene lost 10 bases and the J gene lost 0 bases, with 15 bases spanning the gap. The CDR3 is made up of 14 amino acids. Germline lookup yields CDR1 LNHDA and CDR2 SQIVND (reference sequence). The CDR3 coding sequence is TGTGCCACCATAATGACAGCTATGAACACTGAAGCTTTCTTT. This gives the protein CATIMTAMNTEAFF.

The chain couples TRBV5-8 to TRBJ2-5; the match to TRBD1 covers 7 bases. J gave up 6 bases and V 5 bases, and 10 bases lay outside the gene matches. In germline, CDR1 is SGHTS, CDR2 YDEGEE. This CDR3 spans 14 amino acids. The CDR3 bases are TGTGCCAGCAGGCATACCGACAGGGCGAAGACCCAGTACTTC. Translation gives CASRHTDRAKTQYF.

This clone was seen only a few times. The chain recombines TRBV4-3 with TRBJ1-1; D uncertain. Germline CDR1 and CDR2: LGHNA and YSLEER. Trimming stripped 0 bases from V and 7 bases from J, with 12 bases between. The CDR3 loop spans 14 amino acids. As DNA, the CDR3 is TGCGCCAGCAGCCAAGATTTATCCCGGTTTGAAGCTTTCTTT. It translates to CASSQDLSRFEAFF.

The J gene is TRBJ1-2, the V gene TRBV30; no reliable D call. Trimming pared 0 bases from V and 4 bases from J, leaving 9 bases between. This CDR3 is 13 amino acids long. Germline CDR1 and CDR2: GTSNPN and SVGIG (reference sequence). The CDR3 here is CAWSVSGVYGYTF. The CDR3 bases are TGTGCCTGGAGTGTAAGCGGGGTCTATGGCTACACCTTC.

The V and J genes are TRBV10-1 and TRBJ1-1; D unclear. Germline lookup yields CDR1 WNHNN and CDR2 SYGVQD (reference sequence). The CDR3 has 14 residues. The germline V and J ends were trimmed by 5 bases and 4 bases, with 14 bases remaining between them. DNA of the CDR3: TGCGCCAGCAGTTGGAGCACAGTGGCCACTGAAGCTTTCTTT. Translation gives CASSWSTVATEAFF.

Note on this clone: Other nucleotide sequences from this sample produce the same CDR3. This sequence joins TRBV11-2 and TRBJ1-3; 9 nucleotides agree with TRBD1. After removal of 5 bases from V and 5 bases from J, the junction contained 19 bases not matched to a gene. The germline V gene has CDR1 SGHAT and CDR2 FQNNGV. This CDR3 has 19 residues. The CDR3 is CASSPRAPWDRAGRNTIYF. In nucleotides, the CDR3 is TGTGCCAGCAGCCCCCGGGCCCCTTGGGACAGGGCGGGGAGAAACACCATATATTTT.

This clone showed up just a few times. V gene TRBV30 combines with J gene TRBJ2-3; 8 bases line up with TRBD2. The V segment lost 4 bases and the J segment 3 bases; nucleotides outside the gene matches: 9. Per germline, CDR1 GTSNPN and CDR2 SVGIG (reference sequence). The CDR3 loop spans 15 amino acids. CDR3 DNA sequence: TGTGCCTGGACCGAACCCGGACTAGCAACAGATACGCAGTATTTT. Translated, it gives CAWTEPGLATDTQYF.

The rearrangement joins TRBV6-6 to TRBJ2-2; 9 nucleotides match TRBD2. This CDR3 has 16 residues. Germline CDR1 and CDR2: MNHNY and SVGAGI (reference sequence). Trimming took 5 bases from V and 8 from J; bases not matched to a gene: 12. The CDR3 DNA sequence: TGTGCCAGCAGTCCCCGTGGCGGGGGGGCCTCTGGGGAGCTGTTTTTT. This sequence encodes CASSPRGGGASGELFF.

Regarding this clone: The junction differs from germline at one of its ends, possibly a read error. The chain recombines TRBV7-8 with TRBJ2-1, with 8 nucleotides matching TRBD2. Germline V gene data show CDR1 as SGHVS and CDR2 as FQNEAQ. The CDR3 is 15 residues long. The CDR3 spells CASSLAGSSYNEQFF. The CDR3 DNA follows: TGTGCCAGCAGCCTAGCGGGTAGCTCCTACAATGAGCAGTTCTTC.

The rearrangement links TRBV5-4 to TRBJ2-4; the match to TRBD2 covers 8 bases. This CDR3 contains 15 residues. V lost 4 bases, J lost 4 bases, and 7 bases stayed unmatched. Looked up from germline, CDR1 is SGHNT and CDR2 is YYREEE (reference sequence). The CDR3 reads CASSTSTSVKNIQYF. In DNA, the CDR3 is TGTGCCAGCAGCACATCGACTAGCGTGAAAAACATTCAGTACTTC.

The CDR3 region is CASSQVSNYGYTF. DNA for the CDR3: TGCGCCAGCAGCCAAGTTTCGAACTATGGCTACACCTTC. The chain couples TRBV4-1 to TRBJ1-2; D uncertain. CDR3 length equals 13 residues. Trimming took 1 base from V and 2 from J, leaving 5 bases between them. Looked up from germline, CDR1 is MGHRA and CDR2 is YSYEKL.